The TCR beta chain under discussion was sequenced for a study of CXCR3-negative and CXCR3-positive naive CD8 T cells. Findings of the study overall: Naive CXCR3-positive cells had TRB CDR3s more hydrophobic than those of CXCR3-negative naive cells.

Comments on this clonotype: What it binds is not known.

Germline assignment: CDR1 DFQATT and CDR2 SNEGSKA (reference sequence). CDR3 length: 13 amino acids. CD45RO-CCR7+CD27+CD95- was the phenotype of naive CD8+ T cells. TRB cDNA libraries were made by UMI-labeled 5' RACE. Following a re-call of the 5' RACE reads, TCRdb has one entry per CDR3 protein and lacks DNA. This sample's table has tens of thousands of distinct CDR3 sequences. The V gene is TRBV20-1, the J gene TRBJ1-2; without DNA, the TCRdb call of TRBD1 cannot be checked. This receptor was identified in a human donor in good health. Some clones in this sample may be carry-over from other donors' samples. The sequencing input was naive CXCR3+ CD8+ T cells from blood. Subset specified: CD45RO-CCR7+CD27+CD95- naive CD8+ T cells expressing CXCR3 (TNR3+). Here the CDR3 reads CSASRTGDYGYTF.